The 20 T cell receptor beta chains listed next were all sequenced from one sample in a study of blood T cell repertoires in COVID-19. Measured with immunoSEQ multiplex PCR; TCRdb has only the in-frame clones, and not every one. The data show 180,000 or so clones, more than 85% seen once. The sequenced material came from peripheral blood. The source is an elderly woman in a cohort sampled during active or convalescent COVID-19.

The V and J genes are TRBV28 and TRBJ1-2, with 10 positions matching TRBD1. The CDR3 is 15 residues long. V was pared by 3 bases and J by 8 bases, with 9 bases of the junction left unmatched. CDR1 and CDR2 (germline): MDHEN, SYDVKM. The CDR3 DNA sequence: TGTGCCAGCAGTTTCCTGGACAGGGGGAAGGAAGGCTACACCTTC. Residues: CASSFLDRGKEGYTF.

CDR3 residues: CASSATGLFYNEQFF. The CDR3 coding sequence is TGTGCCAGCAGCGCCACCGGACTGTTCTACAATGAGCAGTTCTTC. The chain recombines TRBV9 with TRBJ2-1; D might be TRBD2 (5 bases). The ends were cut back, 3 bases at V and 3 bases at J, with 13 bases in the middle. The CDR3 is 15 residues long. Per the germline V gene, CDR1 is SGDLS and CDR2 is YYNGEE.

V and J are TRBV9 and TRBJ1-1; perhaps TRBD1 as D (5 bases). Trimming removed 0 bases at V and 2 bases at J, with 11 bases between. Germline V gives CDR1 SGDLS, CDR2 YYNGEE. CDR3 size: 15 residues. The CDR3 DNA reads TGTGCCAGCAGCGTAGTATCAGGGTCTAACACTGAAGCTTTCTTT. Translation: CASSVVSGSNTEAFF.

V and J are TRBV19 and TRBJ2-5, with 9 bases identical to TRBD1. The CDR3 sequence is 17 residues long. V lost 6 bases to trimming and J lost 2 bases; unmatched junction nucleotides: 13. Germline V lookup: CDR1 LNHDA, CDR2 SQIVND (reference sequence). The CDR3 sequence: CASSPGQGKRDQETQYF. The CDR3 DNA reads as TGTGCCAGTAGCCCCGGACAGGGGAAGAGGGATCAAGAGACCCAGTACTTC.

The chain has TRBV28 and TRBJ2-2, with 12 bases aligning to TRBD2. Unmatched junction bases numbered 9, after V lost 6 bases and J lost 7 bases. The CDR3 runs 16 residues. Looked up from germline, CDR1 is MDHEN and CDR2 is SYDVKM. As DNA, the CDR3 is TGTGCCAGCAGCCGACTAGCGGGAGATCGGGACGGGGAGCTGTTTTTT. Its translation: CASSRLAGDRDGELFF.

The rearrangement links TRBV30 to TRBJ1-2, with 7 nucleotides matching TRBD1. V lost 3 bases, J lost 3 bases, and 7 bases stayed unmatched. Germline V gives CDR1 GTSNPN, CDR2 SVGIG (reference sequence). CDR3 length: 14 residues. The CDR3 coding sequence is TGTGCCTGGAGCAACCCCGGGACAGACTATGGCTACACCTTC. It codes for CAWSNPGTDYGYTF.

This clone was observed a few times. The chain combines TRBV6-5 with TRBJ1-1, with a tentative D call TRBD1 (5 bases). V lost 4 bases and J lost 6, with 12 bases in between. The CDR3 is 13 amino acids. Looked up from germline, CDR1 is MNHEY and CDR2 is SVGAGI. The CDR3, as DNA: TGTGCCAGCAGTTCAGGGCCAAGGGCTGAAGCTTTCTTT. Translating it yields CASSSGPRAEAFF.

This clone has only one observation. V gene TRBV24-1 combines with J gene TRBJ2-1, with 7 bases aligning to TRBD1. The CDR3 length is 14 residues. V trimming: 4 bases; J trimming: 7 bases; junction bases outside the gene matches: 6. Germline assignment: CDR1 KGHDR and CDR2 SFDVKD. The CDR3 region has the DNA TGTGCCACCAGTGACGCGACAGGGTCTAATGAGCAGTTCTTC. Translation: CATSDATGSNEQFF.

CDR3 bases: TGCGCCAGCAGAGCGGTGTTCCAAGAGACCCAGTACTTC. It translates to CASRAVFQETQYF. The rearrangement joins TRBV5-1 to TRBJ2-5, with D possibly being TRBD2 (5 bases). V lost 5 bases and J lost 1, with 9 bases in between. Germline CDR1 reads SGHRS; CDR2 reads YFSETQ. This CDR3 spans 13 amino acids. Variable domain in full (rest from reference TRBV5-1 and TRBJ2-5): KAGVTQTPRYLIKTRGQQVTLSCSPISGHRSVSWYQQTPGQGLQFLFEYFSETQRNKGNFPGRFSGRQFSNSRSEMNVSTLELGDSALYLCASRAVFQETQYFGPGTRLLVL.

The chain is built from TRBV19 and TRBJ2-1; unclear D gene. V lost 3 bases, J lost 5 bases, and 11 bases lay in between. Germline V gene lookup returns CDR1 LNHDA and CDR2 SQIVND (reference sequence). This CDR3 spans 14 amino acids. The CDR3 DNA reads as TGTGCCAGTAGTATGGGCGCGAACAACAATGAGCAGTTCTTC. Its protein is CASSMGANNNEQFF.

The rearrangement uses TRBV28 and TRBJ2-1; tentatively, D is TRBD1 (5 bases). The CDR3 runs 15 residues. V lost 7 bases, J lost 2 bases, and 15 bases lay in between. The germline gives CDR1 MDHEN, CDR2 SYDVKM. DNA of the CDR3: TGTGCCAGCACCCCCGGCGACAGACCCTACAATGAGCAGTTCTTC. It yields the protein CASTPGDRPYNEQFF.

CDR3 sequence: CASSQWGLGNNEQFF. The DNA for the CDR3 is TGCGCCAGCAGCCAATGGGGGCTAGGTAACAATGAGCAGTTCTTC. The chain uses TRBV4-1 and TRBJ2-1; the D gene is possibly TRBD1 (6 bases). V was shortened by 2 bases and J by 5 bases, with 13 bases between the two germline ends. The germline CDR1 and CDR2 sequences are MGHRA and YSYEKL. This CDR3 has 15 amino acids.

V is TRBV6-1 and J is TRBJ2-1; D gene unclear. CDR1 and CDR2 (germline): MNHNS, SASEGT. V dropped 1 base and J dropped 3 bases, with 4 bases sitting between them. This CDR3 region has 13 residues. Written as DNA, the CDR3 is TGTGCCAGCAGTGAAGATAACTACAATGAGCAGTTCTTC. Amino acid sequence: CASSEDNYNEQFF.

CDR3 nucleotide sequence: TGTGCCAGCAGCTTTAGCGGGGGCCCATTTTACGAGCAGTACTTC. Protein sequence: CASSFSGGPFYEQYF. The chain uses TRBV5-4 and TRBJ2-7, with TRBD2 matching 9 bases. CDR3 length equals 15 residues. Per germline, CDR1 SGHNT and CDR2 YYREEE (reference sequence). J lost 4 bases, V lost 2 bases, and 7 bases had no gene match.

J is TRBJ2-5 and V is TRBV5-1; perhaps TRBD2 as D (6 bases). The CDR3 spans 14 residues. Trimming cost V 0 bases and J 4 bases, with 10 bases left between them. Germline V gene sequence: CDR1 SGHRS, CDR2 YFSETQ. CDR3 nucleotide sequence: TGCGCCAGCAGCTTGGTGGGTAGCGGAGAGACCCAGTACTTC. Its translation: CASSLVGSGETQYF.

This chain connects TRBV14 to TRBJ2-2; the match to TRBD2 covers 11 bases. Per the germline V gene, CDR1 is SGHDN and CDR2 is FVKESK. V lost 2 bases to trimming and J lost 6 bases; unmatched junction nucleotides: 2. The CDR3 length is 15 residues. The CDR3 DNA is TGTGCCAGCAGCCAAATGACTAGCGGGGCCGGGGAGCTGTTTTTT. Protein product: CASSQMTSGAGELFF.

The chain has TRBV29-1 and TRBJ1-2, with D uncertain. Between the trimmed V and J ends, which lost 5 bases and 8 bases, there was a span of 12 bases. Germline V CDR1 and CDR2: SQVTM, ANQGSEA. CDR3 size: 11 residues. The CDR3 bases are TGCAGCGTTTGGAGCGTCTGGGGCTACACCTTC. Encoded protein: CSVWSVWGYTF.

For this clone: Additional DNA sequences in this sample encode the identical CDR3. The chain uses TRBV7-9 and TRBJ1-5; D gene ambiguous. V shed 1 base and J shed 7 bases, with 8 bases lying between them. From germline, CDR1 is SEHNR and CDR2 FQNEAQ (reference sequence). The CDR3 is 13 residues long. CDR3: CASSLDGGQPQHF. CDR3 DNA: TGTGCCAGCAGCTTAGACGGCGGCCAGCCCCAGCATTTT. Full variable domain (rest looked up from reference TRBV7-9 and TRBJ1-5): DTGVSQNPRHKITKRGQNVTFRCDPISEHNRLYWYRQTLGQGPEFLTYFQNEAQLEKSRLLSDRFSAERPKGSFSTLEIQRTEQGDSAMYLCASSLDGGQPQHFGDGTRLSIL.

This rearrangement joins TRBV19 to TRBJ2-2; D possibly corresponds to TRBD1 (6 bases). The germline V and J ends were trimmed by 6 bases and 0 bases, with 8 bases remaining between them. The CDR3 sequence is 14 residues long. Germline V gene data show CDR1 as LNHDA and CDR2 as SQIVND (reference sequence). The CDR3 reads CASRRDTNTGELFF. The CDR3, as DNA: TGTGCCAGTAGACGGGACACGAACACCGGGGAGCTGTTTTTT.

The chain links TRBV11-3 to TRBJ2-2; D might be TRBD1 (6 bases). This CDR3 has 14 residues. Trimming removed 1 base at V and 8 bases at J, with 11 bases between. CDR1 is SGHNT and CDR2 is YENEEA in the germline V gene. The CDR3 coding sequence is TGTGCCAGCAGCTTAGGGACAGTATCGGGGGAGCTGTTTTTT. It specifies CASSLGTVSGELFF. The whole variable domain, remainder taken from reference TRBV11-3 and TRBJ2-2, is EAGVVQSPRYKIIEKKQPVAFWCNPISGHNTLYWYLQNLGQGPELLIRYENEEAVDDSQLPKDRFSAERLKGVDSTLKIQPAELGDSAVYLCASSLGTVSGELFFGEGSRLTVL.